This T cell receptor beta chain was found in a study of T-cell reconstitution after alpha-beta-depleted transplantation in children. Germline assignment: CDR1 LNHDA and CDR2 SQIVND (reference sequence). Trimming removed 7 bases from V and 4 bases from J; junction bases left unmatched: 13. This CDR3 has 16 amino acids. A library of TCRbeta sequences, prepared with unique molecular identifiers, was generated. TCRdb itself ran the PCR reads through MiXCR, one entry per CDR3 protein. The table records around 490,000 distinct CDR3 sequences, 10% to 12% of them present only once. The receptor comes from a female patient between 2 and 15 years old who had a stem cell transplant for aplastic anemia, so the T cells may come from the graft donor. The J gene is TRBJ1-5, the V gene TRBV19, with 7 bases matching TRBD1. The sequencing here drew on PBMCs, mostly from graft donor cells, taken 180 days after TCRalphabeta/CD19-depleted stem cell transplant. The CDR3 protein is CASKTKGAWENQPQHF. DNA of the CDR3: TGTGCCAGTAAAACCAAGGGGGCTTGGGAGAATCAGCCCCAGCATTTT.